This TCR beta chain was identified in a study of T cell responses to AZD1222 COVID-19 vaccine. Germline CDR1 MNHEY, CDR2 SVGAGI. The CDR3 spans 13 residues. V lost 5 bases and J lost 5; bases outside the gene matches: 5. Some clones are missing from TCRdb's copy, which holds only in-frame ones; the method was immunoSEQ multiplex PCR. The repertoire includes 150,000 to 200,000 clones, about 87% of them detected once, and about 6% sits in the top ten. The sequence was obtained from an adult in good health. The genes are TRBV6-5 and TRBJ2-5; 7 bases align to TRBD2. This specimen consisted of peripheral blood, obtained on day 0 of AZD1222 vaccination. In DNA form, the CDR3 reads TGTGCCAGCAGTAGCGGGGTTAGTGAGACCCAGTACTTC. This codes for CASSSGVSETQYF.